This TCR beta chain was observed in a study of technical replicates of blood from a handful of donors. TCRdb keeps only in-frame clones here, not all; method: immunoSEQ multiplex PCR. The sample lists roughly 80,000 clones, about 92% occurring once. Material for sequencing was T cells isolated from PBMCs. This TCR was sampled from a human donor in good health.

The CDR3 protein is CASSDNYEQYF. DNA for the CDR3: TGTGCCAGCAGTGACAACTACGAGCAGTACTTC. V is TRBV6-6 and J is TRBJ2-7; D gene ambiguous. Germline CDR1 and CDR2: MNHNY and SVGAGI (reference sequence). V was pared by 5 bases and J by 3 bases, with 5 bases between. The CDR3 has 11 residues.